The 17 T cell receptor beta chains below come from one sample, sequenced in a study of blood T cell repertoires in COVID-19. The data were produced by immunoSEQ multiplex PCR, yet TCRdb's version contains in-frame clones alone and is incomplete. The table has around 260,000 clones, 70% to 90% seen once. The specimen was PBMCs or T cells enriched from blood (not recorded which). Receptors were obtained from a woman younger than 45 who had recovered from COVID-19.

This rearrangement joins TRBV28 to TRBJ1-1, with 7 bases lining up with TRBD1. This CDR3 comprises 17 residues. Unmatched junction bases numbered 17, after V lost 6 bases and J lost 4 bases. From germline, CDR1 is MDHEN and CDR2 SYDVKM. The CDR3 bases are TGTGCCAGCAGACGTACATTAATAGGGGGCCCCGTCACTGAAGCTTTCTTT. Translated: CASRRTLIGGPVTEAFF.

This clone appeared once. This CDR3 reads CAISESGLAGYEQYF. In nucleotides, the CDR3 is TGTGCCATCAGTGAGTCAGGGCTAGCGGGGTACGAGCAGTACTTC. The chain has TRBV10-3 and TRBJ2-7; 9 positions agree with TRBD2. The V gene's germline CDR1 is ENHRY and CDR2 SYGVKD. The CDR3 is 15 amino acids. Losses at the gene ends were 0 bases for V and 4 bases for J; bases not matched to a gene: 4.

The V gene is TRBV11-3, the J gene TRBJ1-1; a weak D match, TRBD1 (5 bases). This CDR3 comprises 13 residues. The germline V gene encodes CDR1 SGHNT and CDR2 YENEEA. V lost 4 bases and J lost 2, with 8 bases in between. The CDR3 coding sequence is TGTGCCAGCAGCTCAGGGTTTAACACTGAAGCTTTCTTT. Translation gives CASSSGFNTEAFF.

This clone showed up just a few times. The V and J genes are TRBV9 and TRBJ1-5, with D maybe TRBD1 (6 bases). The CDR3 has 15 amino acids. V lost 0 bases to trimming and J lost 5 bases, with 12 bases between them. The germline V gene has CDR1 SGDLS and CDR2 YYNGEE. DNA of the CDR3: TGTGCCAGCAGCGTAGTAGGGACATCAGATCAGCCCCAGCATTTT. It translates to CASSVVGTSDQPQHF.

This clone was recorded once. The chain carries TRBV6-5 and TRBJ2-5; possibly TRBD2 for D (5 bases). There are 12 residues in the CDR3. In germline, CDR1 is MNHEY, CDR2 SVGAGI. Between the trimmed V and J ends, which lost 7 bases and 13 bases, there was a span of 19 bases. CDR3 loop: CASTRDGVFPYF. The CDR3 DNA reads TGTGCCAGCACCCGAGACGGGGTTTTCCCGTACTTC.

The J gene is TRBJ1-2, the V gene TRBV7-3; D unresolved. Germline assignment: CDR1 SGHTA and CDR2 FQGTGA. The CDR3 length is 14 residues. Trimming pared 2 bases from V and 0 bases from J, leaving 7 bases between. The CDR3 here is CASSLGGANYGYTF. CDR3 sequence (DNA): TGTGCCAGCAGCTTAGGAGGAGCTAACTATGGCTACACCTTC.

This sequence joins TRBV19 and TRBJ2-7, with TRBD2 matching over 8 bases. Germline-derived CDR1 and CDR2 are LNHDA and SQIVND (reference sequence). The CDR3 is made up of 14 amino acids. V lost 7 bases and J lost 12; bases outside the gene matches: 17. The CDR3 sequence: CASTDTGRGSLVYF. In DNA, the CDR3 is TGTGCCAGTACCGACACCGGGAGGGGGAGCCTGGTGTACTTC.

This clone was counted a few times. The chain has TRBV28 and TRBJ1-2; D is unresolved. Trimming took 7 bases from V and 8 from J, leaving 17 bases between them. Germline V gene lookup returns CDR1 MDHEN and CDR2 SYDVKM. This CDR3 is built from 13 residues. CDR3 nucleotide sequence: TGTGCCAGCACTGAGACGATGGCGGCGGGCTACACCTTC. This translates into CASTETMAAGYTF.

This clone is a singleton in its sample. This chain connects TRBV2 to TRBJ1-1; no reliable D call. In germline, CDR1 is SNHLY, CDR2 FYNNEI. The CDR3 loop spans 14 amino acids. Trimming removed 4 bases from V and 4 bases from J, with 13 bases in between. CDR3 residues: CASSVAEGSTEAFF. CDR3 nucleotide sequence: TGTGCCAGCAGTGTCGCAGAGGGATCCACTGAAGCTTTCTTT.

The chain is built from TRBV5-4 and TRBJ2-2, with 12 positions matching TRBD1. The V segment lost 4 bases and the J segment 6 bases; nucleotides outside the gene matches: 7. This CDR3 is 16 amino acids long. The germline V gene encodes CDR1 SGHNT and CDR2 YYREEE (reference sequence). CDR3 amino acids: CASSLGQGAGSGELFF. The CDR3 DNA sequence: TGTGCCAGCAGCCTGGGACAGGGGGCCGGGTCCGGGGAGCTGTTTTTT.

The chain employs TRBV28 and TRBJ1-4; 9 nucleotides line up with TRBD1. Trimming took 5 bases from V and 3 from J; bases not matched to a gene: 7. The CDR3 has 16 amino acids. The germline gives CDR1 MDHEN, CDR2 SYDVKM. In DNA, the CDR3 is TGTGCCAGCAGTCATAATACAGGGGGCGCTAATGAAAAACTGTTTTTT. Protein: CASSHNTGGANEKLFF. The full variable domain, its missing parts supplied by reference TRBV28 and TRBJ1-4, is DVKVTQSSRYLVKRTGEKVFLECVQDMDHENMFWYRQDPGLGLRLIYFSYDVKMKEKGDIPEGYSVSREKKERFSLILESASTNQTSMYLCASSHNTGGANEKLFFGSGTQLSVL.

The table lists this clone with a count of one. V usage is TRBV5-6 and J usage is TRBJ2-2; 7 bases agree with TRBD1. The germline CDR1 and CDR2 sequences are SGHDT and YYEEEE. The trim removed 4 bases at V and 0 bases at J, leaving 0 bases unmatched. The CDR3 has 14 residues. CDR3 bases: TGTGCCAGCAGCCAGGGGGCGAACACCGGGGAGCTGTTTTTT. It yields the protein CASSQGANTGELFF.

The V and J genes are TRBV30 and TRBJ1-1; TRBD1 might be the D (5 bases). Germline CDR1 GTSNPN, CDR2 SVGIG (reference sequence). The V gene lost 2 bases and the J gene lost 1 base, with 8 bases spanning the gap. The CDR3 totals 13 residues. CDR3 sequence: CAWSTDRNTEAFF. Written as DNA, the CDR3 is TGTGCCTGGAGTACCGACAGGAACACTGAAGCTTTCTTT.

J is TRBJ2-7 and V is TRBV24-1; 15 bases fit TRBD2. The V gene end was trimmed by 6 bases and the J gene end by 2 bases; junction bases not matched to a gene: 4. Germline V gives CDR1 KGHDR, CDR2 SFDVKD. This CDR3 has 16 amino acids. CDR3 DNA sequence: TGTGCCACCAGTAATGGACTAGCGGGAGGGACCTACGAGCAGTACTTC. This encodes CATSNGLAGGTYEQYF.

The CDR3 coding sequence is TGTGCCAGCAGCGTAGGGACTCGGGGGAACTCACCCCTCCACTTT. Its translation is CASSVGTRGNSPLHF. The rearrangement joins TRBV9 to TRBJ1-6, with D tentatively TRBD1 (5 bases). The V gene lost 0 bases and the J gene lost 10 bases, with 14 bases spanning the gap. CDR1 is SGDLS and CDR2 is YYNGEE in the germline V gene. This CDR3 comprises 15 residues.

The CDR3 protein is CASSVEEFYGYTF. CDR3 DNA sequence: TGTGCCAGCAGCGTAGAAGAGTTTTATGGCTACACCTTC. V and J are TRBV9 and TRBJ1-2; D call uncertain. V was cut by 0 bases and J by 5 bases, with 8 bases left in between. The CDR3 has 13 amino acids. Germline V lookup: CDR1 SGDLS, CDR2 YYNGEE.

The chain joins TRBV6-2 or TRBV6-3 to TRBJ2-1, with 8 positions matching TRBD2. The CDR3 spans 15 residues. Germline V gene sequence: CDR1 MNHEY, CDR2 SVGEGT. Trimming cost V 2 bases and J 7 bases; bases outside gene matches: 7. The CDR3 DNA follows: TGTGCCAGCAGTTACCGAGCGGGAGTGGGGAATGAGCAGTTCTTC. Translated: CASSYRAGVGNEQFF.